The 28 T cell receptor beta chains in this list originate from one sample, sequenced in a study of CD8+CD57+ T cells in acquired aplastic anemia. The TCR beta profiling, which covered VDJ combination and CDR3 sequence, was carried out using genomic DNA as the template. TCRdb analysed the reads with MiXCR anew, one entry per CDR3 protein. The data show about 420,000 distinct CDR3 sequences, around 72% seen once. Sequencing was carried out using sorted CD4+, CD8+, or CD8+CD57+ T cells (not recorded which) from PBMCs. The receptors were sampled from a human donor in good health, serving as a control.

This chain uses TRBV7-6 with TRBJ2-7, with 7 positions matching TRBD2. V shed 0 bases and J 6 bases; nucleotides not matched to a gene: 2. The CDR3 totals 13 residues. Germline-derived CDR1 and CDR2 are SGHVS and FNYEAQ. The CDR3 DNA sequence: TGTGCCAGCAGCTTAGCCAGGGAGGGCGAGCAGTACTTC. It translates to CASSLAREGEQYF.

This clonotype was seen a handful of times. A much larger clone lies a single base off, so this may be a read error. The chain uses TRBV6-6 and TRBJ2-6, with D possibly TRBD1 on 5 matching bases. The CDR3 has 17 amino acids. Germline V gene sequence: CDR1 MNHNY, CDR2 SVGAGI (reference sequence). CDR3 residues: CASSYSTQDAGADVLTF. The CDR3 DNA is TGTGCCAGCAGTTACTCTACTCAAGACGCTGGGGCCGACGTCCTGACTTTC.

This clonotype was recorded at least ten times. The CDR3 DNA reads TGTGCCAGCAGTTCCGGGGGGGACCGAAAGACCCAGTACTTC. This codes for CASSSGGDRKTQYF. The V call is TRBV12-3 or TRBV12-4, the J call TRBJ2-5; 8 nucleotides agree with TRBD2. The CDR3 length is 14 residues. V lost 4 bases, J lost 6 bases, and 7 bases stayed unmatched.

The V and J genes are TRBV7-2 and TRBJ2-3; no firm D call. Germline-derived CDR1 and CDR2 are SGHTA and FQGNSA. CDR3 length equals 15 residues. Trimming took off 3 bases at V and 15 bases at J, with 25 bases between the two ends. The CDR3 DNA reads TGTGCCAGCAGCTTCCGGCCTTTCTACGAGCAGTACTTCTATTTT. It yields the protein CASSFRPFYEQYFYF.

In regard to this clonotype: A read error may account for a junction end that differs from germline. This chain links TRBV7-7 with TRBJ1-5; D remains unclear. The CDR3 runs to 15 residues. CDR1 and CDR2 from the germline V gene are SSHAT and FNYEAQ (reference sequence). The CDR3 nucleotides read TGTGCTAGCACCTTCGGAGCGGGGAAGGAAGAGACCCAGCATTTT. The encoded protein is CASTFGAGKEETQHF.

This chain uses TRBV6-5 with TRBJ1-6, with 8 bases that match TRBD1. V dropped 6 bases and J dropped 10; count of bases not matched to a gene: 11. Germline V gene lookup returns CDR1 MNHEY and CDR2 SVGAGI. The CDR3 extends over 15 amino acids. The DNA for the CDR3 is TGTGCCAGCAGCAAGGACAGGGTTGTGTGGTCACCCCTCCACTTT. Its protein product is CASSKDRVVWSPLHF.

The chain is built from TRBV19 and TRBJ1-2, with 7 bases identical to TRBD1. Trimming removed 7 bases from V and 8 bases from J; junction bases left unmatched: 10. Germline CDR1 reads LNHDA; CDR2 reads SQIVND (reference sequence). The CDR3 contains 13 residues. The CDR3 bases are TGTGCCAGTAACAGACAGGGTAGTCGGGGCTACACCTTC. It translates to CASNRQGSRGYTF.

This clonotype was observed many times. The J gene is TRBJ2-5, the V gene TRBV11-2, with D maybe TRBD1 (5 bases). Looked up from germline, CDR1 is SGHAT and CDR2 is FQNNGV. The V and J ends lost 6 bases and 5 bases respectively, with 13 bases between them. CDR3 length: 13 amino acids. CDR3 sequence: CASRGLPTETQYF. The CDR3 DNA reads TGTGCCAGCAGGGGGCTACCGACCGAGACCCAGTACTTC.

V gene TRBV5-1 combines with J gene TRBJ2-2; the D is unclear. This CDR3 contains 14 residues. The germline CDR1 and CDR2 sequences are SGHRS and YFSETQ. V was clipped by 4 bases and J by 8 bases, with 15 bases between them. The CDR3 reads CASSPGLVSGELFF. CDR3 sequence (DNA): TGCGCCAGCAGCCCGGGCCTTGTCTCAGGGGAGCTGTTTTTT.

This clonotype occurred many times. The chain has TRBV30 and TRBJ1-1, with D perhaps TRBD1 (6 bases). The CDR3 is 14 residues long. The germline V and J ends were trimmed by 7 bases and 1 base, with 16 bases remaining between them. Germline-derived CDR1 and CDR2 are GTSNPN and SVGIG (reference sequence). CDR3 sequence reads: CAYRRGGGNTEAFF. CDR3 nucleotides: TGTGCCTACAGGCGGGGGGGCGGGAACACTGAAGCTTTCTTT. The full variable domain, rest sourced from reference TRBV30 and TRBJ1-1, is SQTIHQWPATLVQPVGSPLSLECTVEGTSNPNLYWYRQAAGRGLQLLFYSVGIGQISSEVPQNLSASRPQDRQFILSSKKLLLSDSGFYLCAYRRGGGNTEAFFGQGTRLTVV.

The chain recombines TRBV2 with TRBJ2-5, with a tentative D call TRBD2 (5 bases). The J call may be wrong; the DNA end is better matched by TRBJ2-7. Germline lookup yields CDR1 SNHLY and CDR2 FYNNEI. This CDR3 has 14 residues. The CDR3, as DNA: TGTAGTGCTGAACCCGGGAAGGGCTCCTACGAGCAGTACTTC. Translation: CSAEPGKGSYEQYF.

The chain uses TRBV19 and TRBJ2-7; tentative D call: TRBD1 (5 bases). The CDR3 loop spans 15 amino acids. Trimming shortened V by 6 bases and J by 0 bases, and 15 bases separated the two germline ends. Per the germline V gene, CDR1 is LNHDA and CDR2 is SQIVND (reference sequence). CDR3 amino acids: CASSPTAHYSYEQYF. The CDR3 DNA follows: TGTGCCAGTAGCCCGACAGCACACTACTCCTACGAGCAGTACTTC.

The chain is built from TRBV9 and TRBJ2-3; 9 nucleotides agree with TRBD2. The CDR3 length is 16 residues. Germline V CDR1 and CDR2: SGDLS, YYNGEE. The V gene end was trimmed by 4 bases and the J gene end by 11 bases; junction bases not matched to a gene: 17. The CDR3 DNA reads as TGTGCCAGCAGCCAACCAGCGGGGGGTCTGGCAAATAGGCAGTATTTT. Residues: CASSQPAGGLANRQYF.

The chain has TRBV7-9 and TRBJ1-2; D uncertain. The germline V and J ends were trimmed by 6 bases and 6 bases, with 14 bases remaining between them. CDR3 size: 13 residues. Germline V gene sequence: CDR1 SEHNR, CDR2 FQNEAQ (reference sequence). CDR3 coding DNA: TGTGCCAGCAGTGAAGTGGCCGGGAATGGCTACACCTTC. This encodes CASSEVAGNGYTF.

This clonotype appeared a few times. A read error may be the cause here, since a much bigger clone is one base away. V and J are TRBV5-1 and TRBJ1-1, with 12 positions matching TRBD1. Germline CDR1 SGHRS, CDR2 YFSETQ. The CDR3 length is 15 residues. DNA of the CDR3: TGCGCCAGCAGCCTGACCGGGACAGGGGGCACTGAAGCTCTCTTT. This sequence encodes CASSLTGTGGTEALF.

The DNA of the CDR3 is TGTGCCAGCGGTATCAACCGGGACAGCGGTCACAATGAGCATTTT. This gives the protein CASGINRDSGHNEHF. This chain links TRBV2 with TRBJ1-5; TRBD1 matches at 7 bases. The CDR3 has 15 residues. Per germline, CDR1 SNHLY and CDR2 FYNNEI. Losses at the gene ends were 8 bases for V and 14 bases for J; bases not matched to a gene: 21.

This clonotype has at least ten counts. The V call is TRBV19, the J call TRBJ2-6; D is undetermined. The length of the CDR3 is 15 residues. V lost 3 bases to trimming and J lost 0 bases, with 6 bases between them. Looked up from germline, CDR1 is LNHDA and CDR2 is SQIVND (reference sequence). The CDR3 DNA follows: TGTGCCAGTAGTATTGGGGTCTCTGGGGCCAACGTCCTGACTTTC. Protein: CASSIGVSGANVLTF.

The V gene is TRBV19, the J gene TRBJ2-7, with 11 positions matching TRBD1. Germline-derived CDR1 and CDR2 are LNHDA and SQIVND (reference sequence). The CDR3 covers 16 residues. The V and J ends lost 4 bases and 3 bases, in that order; junction bases with no gene match: 8. The DNA of the CDR3 is TGTGCCAGTAGTACCGTCTCCGGGACAGGGGGCTACGAGCAGTACTTC. This codes for CASSTVSGTGGYEQYF.

The chain employs TRBV12-3 or TRBV12-4 and TRBJ1-2; 7 bases line up with TRBD1. The CDR3 totals 14 residues. V lost 7 bases and J lost 8; bases outside the gene matches: 13. The CDR3 loop reads CASISGTATGGYTF. The DNA for the CDR3 is TGTGCCAGCATCTCCGGGACAGCGACCGGGGGCTACACCTTC.

With respect to this clonotype: A junction end diverges from the germline sequence, so it may reflect a read error. The V gene is TRBV4-3, the J gene TRBJ2-1; 7 positions agree with TRBD1. CDR3 length equals 15 residues. Germline V CDR1 and CDR2: LGHNA, YSLEER. CDR3 sequence: CACSVRRTQGDEQFF. Here the CDR3 DNA reads TGCGCCTGCAGTGTACGCCGTACTCAGGGGGATGAGCAGTTCTTC.

This clonotype was observed a single time. At one of its ends the junction is not consistent with the germline gene, which may arise from a read error. The rearrangement links TRBV7-4 to TRBJ2-7, with D maybe TRBD1 (5 bases). CDR1 is SGHVT, CDR2 SQSDAQ, per germline. The CDR3 sequence is 18 residues long. The CDR3 DNA reads TGCGCCAGCAGCTTATGCCAGTTGTGCGACAGCATCCCCGTCGAGCAGTACTTC. Translating gives CASSLCQLCDSIPVEQYF.

This clonotype was found once. This could be a read error, since a much larger clone is one nucleotide away. The CDR3 ends on some other residue instead of the conserved phenylalanine or tryptophan, so this is likely a read error. The V gene is TRBV18, the J gene TRBJ1-6; D uncertain. The CDR3 contains 15 residues. Looked up from germline, CDR1 is KGHSH and CDR2 is LQKENI. V lost 4 bases and J lost 7, with 14 bases in between. The CDR3 region is CASSLADQMNSPLHC. As DNA, the CDR3 is TGTGCCAGCTCACTAGCGGACCAGATGAATTCACCCCTCCACTGT.

For this clonotype: One junction end disagrees with the germline gene, perhaps due to a read error. V is TRBV5-1 and J is TRBJ1-3; D gene unclear. This CDR3 has 13 amino acids. Germline values: CDR1 SGHRS, CDR2 YFSETQ. DNA of the CDR3: TGTGCCAGCAGCCTCGCGACTGGAAGCACCATATATTTT. Protein: CASSLATGSTIYF.

The genes are TRBV11-2 and TRBJ1-1, with D maybe TRBD1 (6 bases). Germline V gives CDR1 SGHAT, CDR2 FQNNGV. The CDR3 runs 14 residues. V was trimmed by 0 bases and J by 2 bases, leaving 7 bases between them. The CDR3 DNA sequence: TGTGCCAGCAGCTTAGAACAGGGCAACACTGAAGCTTTCTTT. It codes for CASSLEQGNTEAFF.

The chain joins TRBV29-1 to TRBJ1-2, with TRBD1 matching over 9 bases. This CDR3 contains 14 residues. The ends lost 4 bases at V and 8 bases at J; junction bases unmatched: 11. CDR1 and CDR2 (germline): SQVTM, ANQGSEA. The CDR3 DNA reads TGCAGCGTTGCCCCTGGGACAGGGAGAAGGGGCTACACCTTC. Encoded protein: CSVAPGTGRRGYTF.

A remark on this clonotype: Sequence at one end of the junction differs from germline and may be a read error. This chain uses TRBV9 with TRBJ1-6; 7 nucleotides align to TRBD1. Germline V gene lookup returns CDR1 SGDLS and CDR2 YYNGEE. This CDR3 region has 17 residues. CDR3 sequence: CASSAGGGGNEQSPLHF. CDR3 in DNA: TGCGCCAGCAGCGCCGGAGGAGGGGGCAATGAGCAGTCACCCCTCCACTTT.

This chain connects TRBV7-2 to TRBJ2-7, with a weak D call TRBD1 (6 bases). The V end lost 5 bases, the J end lost 10 bases, and 27 bases lay between the germline ends. The CDR3 totals 16 residues. The germline V gene has CDR1 SGHTA and CDR2 FQGNSA. The CDR3 here is CASSTRTVSTEAVQYF. The DNA of the CDR3 is TGTGCCAGCAGCACGCGGACAGTATCCACTGAAGCCGTCCAGTACTTC. Based on the CDR3 plus reference TRBV7-2 and TRBJ2-7, the full variable domain is GAGVSQSPSNKVTEKGKDVELRCDPISGHTALYWYRQSLGQGLEFLIYFQGNSAPDKSGLPSDRFSAERTGGSVSTLTIQRTQQEDSAVYLCASSTRTVSTEAVQYFGPGTRLTVT.

This clonotype came up many times. The genes are TRBV7-2 and TRBJ1-2; 10 bases match TRBD1. This CDR3 region has 16 residues. The germline V gene encodes CDR1 SGHTA and CDR2 FQGNSA. The J segment lost 2 bases and the V segment lost 6 bases, leaving 9 bases of the junction unmatched. Here the CDR3 reads CASRFGGQGVNYGYTF. As DNA, the CDR3 is TGTGCCAGCAGATTCGGTGGACAGGGGGTCAACTATGGCTACACCTTC. Supplemented by reference TRBV7-2 and TRBJ1-2, the full variable domain reads GAGVSQSPSNKVTEKGKDVELRCDPISGHTALYWYRQSLGQGLEFLIYFQGNSAPDKSGLPSDRFSAERTGGSVSTLTIQRTQQEDSAVYLCASRFGGQGVNYGYTFGSGTRLTVV.